The 8 T cell receptor beta chains given below trace back to one sample, sequenced in a study of blood T cell repertoires in COVID-19. Libraries were prepared by immunoSEQ multiplex PCR; TCRdb keeps only in-frame clonotypes and omits some of them. The table shows 50,000 to 60,000 clones, with around 80% occurring only once. The material sequenced was peripheral blood. The source is a man aged 35 to 55 with acute or convalescent COVID-19.

This clone was seen a few times. This chain uses TRBV28 with TRBJ1-1; D might be TRBD1 (6 bases). Trimming took 5 bases from V and 8 from J, leaving 12 bases between them. CDR1 and CDR2 from the germline V gene are MDHEN and SYDVKM. CDR3 length: 12 amino acids. CDR3 DNA: TGTGCCAGCAGTCTAGACAGGAGGGAAGCTTTCTTT. Protein product: CASSLDRREAFF.

The V and J genes are TRBV6-5 and TRBJ1-1; 7 bases are shared with TRBD1. This CDR3 region has 11 residues. After removal of 4 bases from V and 7 bases from J, the junction contained 0 bases not matched to a gene. From germline, CDR1 is MNHEY and CDR2 SVGAGI. CDR3 DNA: TGTGCCAGCAGTTGGGACAGTGAAGCTTTCTTT. Translation gives CASSWDSEAFF.

The CDR3 reads CASSLVDTQGYYGYTF. The CDR3 nucleotides read TGTGCCAGCAGCTTAGTGGACACACAGGGGTACTATGGCTACACCTTC. The rearrangement uses TRBV7-8 and TRBJ1-2; 7 positions agree with TRBD1. The V segment lost 1 base and the J segment 3 bases; nucleotides outside the gene matches: 8. CDR3 length equals 16 residues. CDR1 SGHVS and CDR2 FQNEAQ come from the germline V gene.

The genes are TRBV18 and TRBJ2-5, with 10 bases matching TRBD1. This CDR3 comprises 15 residues. V dropped 5 bases and J dropped 2; count of bases not matched to a gene: 5. Per the germline V gene, CDR1 is KGHSH and CDR2 is LQKENI. CDR3 coding DNA: TGTGCCAGCTCATCCGGACAGGGGGGGCAAGAGACCCAGTACTTC. Its protein product is CASSSGQGGQETQYF.

The V call is TRBV1, the J call TRBJ1-5; the table calls TRBD1, which could not be checked here. TRBV1 is recorded as a pseudogene. The CDR3 is 18 residues long. CDR3 sequence (DNA): TGCACCAGCAGCCTAGCCGGCAGGGGGCTTTGTAGCAATCAGCCCCAGCATTTT. This gives the protein CTSSLAGRGLCSNQPQHF.

The rearrangement links TRBV18 to TRBJ1-4; TRBD1 matches 7 bases. Germline CDR1 reads KGHSH; CDR2 reads LQKENI. The CDR3 consists of 15 residues. The V gene end was trimmed by 8 bases and the J gene end by 2 bases; junction bases not matched to a gene: 8. CDR3 nucleotides: TGTGCCAGCCCCCGGAGGGGGCCGACTAATGAAAAACTGTTTTTT. This encodes CASPRRGPTNEKLFF.

The chain is built from TRBV2 and TRBJ2-3, with TRBD2 identical over 11 bases. Germline V CDR1 and CDR2: SNHLY, FYNNEI. J was trimmed by 1 base and V by 8 bases; bases with no gene match: 8. The CDR3 spans 16 residues. CDR3 bases: TGTGCCAGCGGTCGTAGCGGGGGGGCCCGCACAGATACGCAGTATTTT. Translated: CASGRSGGARTDTQYF.

The V and J genes are TRBV2 and TRBJ2-5, with 13 bases identical to TRBD2. The CDR3 is 16 residues long. V dropped 5 bases and J dropped 6; count of bases not matched to a gene: 9. The V gene's germline CDR1 is SNHLY and CDR2 FYNNEI. CDR3 loop: CASSSRTSGSQKTQYF. The CDR3 DNA reads TGTGCCAGCAGTTCCCGGACTAGCGGGAGTCAAAAGACCCAGTACTTC.